Listed below are T cell receptor beta chains from one sample, sequenced in a study of T cells in Graves' hyperthyroidism and ophthalmopathy. TCRdb re-derived calls from the multiplex PCR reads in MiXCR, one entry per CDR3 protein. This repertoire shows hundreds of thousands of distinct CDR3 sequences, about 15% found once; its top ten account for approximately 13%. Sequenced material: blood. The receptor set was obtained from a woman between 50 and 59 years old with Graves' ophthalmopathy. CDR3s include the opening cysteine and the closing phenylalanine or tryptophan. The D gene is left open where the match is weak. Rows give clone size only sometimes, using once, few, many, or a class for an expanded clone.

size | D | J | V | CDR3 | DNA
many | . | TRBJ1-2 | TRBV7-2 | CASSSQYGYTF | TGTGCCAGCAGCTCCCAGTATGGCTACACCTTC
. | TRBD1 | TRBJ1-5 | TRBV12-3/TRBV12-4 | CASSFFAGTVNQPQHF | TGTGCCAGCAGTTTTTTCGCTGGGACAGTTAATCAGCCCCAGCATTTT
. | TRBD2 | TRBJ2-5 | TRBV10-3 | CAIRPGTSGREEETQYF | TGTGCCATCAGGCCTGGGACTAGCGGGAGGGAGGAGGAGACCCAGTACTTC
many | TRBD2 | TRBJ2-7 | TRBV7-8 | CASSITSGRIYEQYF | TGTGCCAGCAGCATAACTAGCGGGAGGATCTACGAGCAGTACTTC
once | . | TRBJ1-1 | TRBV16 | CGSSQSPRGHGAEAFF | TGTGGCAGCAGCCAATCGCCCAGGGGCCATGGTGCTGAAGCTTTCTTT
many | TRBD1 | TRBJ1-2 | TRBV5-1 | CASSSTPGDRSGYTF | TGCGCCAGCAGCTCCACTCCCGGGGACAGATCTGGCTACACCTTC
many | TRBD2 | TRBJ2-1 | TRBV9 | CASSAGLAFSYNEQFF | TGTGCCAGCAGCGCGGGACTAGCGTTCTCCTACAATGAGCAGTTCTTC
many | . | TRBJ1-2 | TRBV25-1 | CASSEYRVTHPDYGYTF | TGTGCCAGCAGTGAATACAGGGTTACCCATCCGGACTATGGCTACACCTTC
. | . | TRBJ2-1 | TRBV6-2/TRBV6-3 | CASRQVNEQFF | TGTGCCAGCAGGCAAGTCAATGAGCAGTTCTTC
few | TRBD1 | TRBJ1-1 | TRBV19 | CASKKTGLDTEAFF | TGTGCCAGCAAGAAGACAGGGCTGGACACTGAAGCTTTCTTT
many | . | TRBJ1-3 | TRBV18 | CASSPGFRGGNTIYF | TGTGCCAGCTCACCAGGGTTCAGAGGAGGAAACACCATATATTTT
many | . | TRBJ2-7 | TRBV28 | CASSFRDLDYEQYF | TGTGCCAGCAGTTTCCGGGACTTAGACTACGAGCAGTACTTC
few | TRBD2 | TRBJ2-5 | TRBV6-2/TRBV6-3 | CASSWTSGRAGETQYF | TGTGCCAGCAGTTGGACTAGCGGGAGGGCCGGAGAGACCCAGTACTTC
many | TRBD1 | TRBJ2-5 | TRBV7-8 | CASIPDRGKQETQYF | TGTGCCAGCATCCCGGACAGGGGGAAGCAAGAGACCCAGTACTTC
few | TRBD1 | TRBJ1-5 | TRBV28 | CASRPFPGQGFRQPQHF | TGTGCCAGCAGGCCGTTTCCGGGACAGGGATTTCGGCAGCCCCAGCATTTT
. | TRBD2 | TRBJ2-5 | TRBV19 | CASSPWGLAADRKETQYF | TGTGCCAGTAGTCCCTGGGGACTAGCGGCTGACCGTAAAGAGACCCAGTACTTC
many | . | TRBJ2-1 | TRBV3-1 | CASSRLTEYNEQFF | TGTGCCAGCAGCCGGTTAACGGAGTACAATGAGCAGTTCTTC
. | . | TRBJ2-1 | TRBV6-1 | CASRRGEINEQFF | TGTGCCAGCAGGAGGGGAGAAATCAATGAGCAGTTCTTC
few | . | TRBJ2-7 | TRBV7-2 | CASSLRSGPPTYEQYF | TGTGCCAGCAGCTTAAGGTCAGGACCACCCACCTACGAGCAGTACTTC
. | TRBD2 | TRBJ2-1 | TRBV5-1 | CASSPSGRADFNEQFF | TGCGCCAGCAGCCCTAGCGGGAGGGCCGATTTTAATGAGCAGTTCTTC
many | . | TRBJ2-7 | TRBV7-8 | CASSLSGSSSYEQYF | TGTGCCAGCAGCCTGTCCGGCTCTAGCTCCTACGAGCAGTACTTC
many | TRBD1 | TRBJ2-5 | TRBV28 | CASSKTGTGAQTQYF | TGTGCCAGCAGTAAAACCGGGACAGGGGCGCAGACCCAGTACTTC
many | TRBD2 | TRBJ2-5 | TRBV20-1 | CSATQPSGRGETQYF | TGCAGTGCAACACAACCTAGCGGGAGGGGTGAGACCCAGTACTTC
few | TRBD1 | TRBJ1-1 | TRBV10-3 | CAIRVQGAKSTEAFF | TGTGCCATCAGGGTACAGGGGGCGAAGAGCACTGAAGCTTTCTTT
few | . | TRBJ1-6 | TRBV28 | CASSRIRGNSPLHF | TGTGCCAGCAGTCGGATCCGTGGCAATTCACCCCTCCACTTT
many | . | TRBJ2-7 | TRBV7-2 | CASSLVPAEPYEQYF | TGTGCCAGCAGCTTAGTTCCAGCGGAGCCCTACGAGCAGTACTTC
. | TRBD1 | TRBJ1-1 | TRBV20-1 | CSALDRLGTEAFF | TGCAGTGCCCTGGACAGGCTGGGCACTGAAGCTTTCTTT
many | . | TRBJ2-1 | TRBV5-1 | CASSLDGLGGYNEQFF | TGCGCCAGCAGCTTGGACGGCTTAGGGGGTTACAATGAGCAGTTCTTC
many | . | TRBJ1-1 | TRBV6-1 | CASRGHLDGNTEAFF | TGTGCCAGCAGAGGGCACTTGGACGGGAACACTGAAGCTTTCTTT
many | . | TRBJ2-7 | TRBV28 | CASSLLAGPSSYEQYF | TGTGCCAGCAGTTTACTCGCAGGGCCGAGCTCCTACGAGCAGTACTTC
. | . | TRBJ2-1 | TRBV4-3 | CASSQGIRTPSNEQFF | TGCGCCAGCAGCCAAGGGATTAGGACCCCAAGCAATGAGCAGTTCTTC
. | . | TRBJ2-2 | TRBV28 | CASSEGSGRNTGELFF | TGTGCCAGCAGTGAGGGATCGGGACGGAACACCGGGGAGCTGTTTTTT
many | TRBD1 | TRBJ1-5 | TRBV6-2/TRBV6-3 | CASSLGTGRNQPQHF | TGTGCCAGCAGCCTCGGGACAGGGAGAAATCAGCCCCAGCATTTT
many | . | TRBJ1-6 | TRBV28 | CASTASSYNSPLHF | TGTGCCAGCACAGCGAGCTCCTATAATTCACCCCTCCACTTT
many | . | TRBJ1-6 | TRBV27 | CASSPVVGAAYNSPLHF | TGTGCCAGCAGCCCAGTGGTAGGGGCGGCCTATAATTCACCCCTCCACTTT
many | TRBD1 | TRBJ2-7 | TRBV5-1 | CASKSQDRGIYEQYF | TGCGCCAGCAAATCCCAGGACAGGGGGATCTACGAGCAGTACTTC